This TCR beta chain came from a study of cytomegalovirus exposure and HLA in healthy donors. To note about this clone: Antigen specificity is unknown.

Broader study findings: Most subjects had HLA-A and HLA-B alleles reportedly predicted accurately by TCR beta sequences. Clonal expansion, a later analysis showed, was greater in HLA-associated TCR beta chains than in equally common others. An analysis that came later showed most CMV-associated TCR beta chains appearing HLA-restricted.

Primers for the PCR totalled 60 Vbeta and 13 Jbeta. Clones were sequenced by immunoSEQ multiplex PCR, and TCRdb holds only the in-frame ones, with some missing. The data show 150,000 to 200,000 clones, about nine tenths seen once. The J segment lost 1 base and the V segment lost 5 bases, leaving 4 bases of the junction unmatched. The CDR3 sequence is 15 residues long. Germline values: CDR1 MDHEN, CDR2 SYDVKM. The source material was PBMCs. The clonotype comes from a boy aged 2 to 10 in good health and CMV-seronegative. V and J are TRBV28 and TRBJ2-1, with 8 bases lining up with TRBD2. The CDR3 loop reads CASSTSGVSYNEQFF. The DNA of the CDR3 is TGTGCCAGCAGTACTAGCGGAGTATCCTACAATGAGCAGTTCTTC.